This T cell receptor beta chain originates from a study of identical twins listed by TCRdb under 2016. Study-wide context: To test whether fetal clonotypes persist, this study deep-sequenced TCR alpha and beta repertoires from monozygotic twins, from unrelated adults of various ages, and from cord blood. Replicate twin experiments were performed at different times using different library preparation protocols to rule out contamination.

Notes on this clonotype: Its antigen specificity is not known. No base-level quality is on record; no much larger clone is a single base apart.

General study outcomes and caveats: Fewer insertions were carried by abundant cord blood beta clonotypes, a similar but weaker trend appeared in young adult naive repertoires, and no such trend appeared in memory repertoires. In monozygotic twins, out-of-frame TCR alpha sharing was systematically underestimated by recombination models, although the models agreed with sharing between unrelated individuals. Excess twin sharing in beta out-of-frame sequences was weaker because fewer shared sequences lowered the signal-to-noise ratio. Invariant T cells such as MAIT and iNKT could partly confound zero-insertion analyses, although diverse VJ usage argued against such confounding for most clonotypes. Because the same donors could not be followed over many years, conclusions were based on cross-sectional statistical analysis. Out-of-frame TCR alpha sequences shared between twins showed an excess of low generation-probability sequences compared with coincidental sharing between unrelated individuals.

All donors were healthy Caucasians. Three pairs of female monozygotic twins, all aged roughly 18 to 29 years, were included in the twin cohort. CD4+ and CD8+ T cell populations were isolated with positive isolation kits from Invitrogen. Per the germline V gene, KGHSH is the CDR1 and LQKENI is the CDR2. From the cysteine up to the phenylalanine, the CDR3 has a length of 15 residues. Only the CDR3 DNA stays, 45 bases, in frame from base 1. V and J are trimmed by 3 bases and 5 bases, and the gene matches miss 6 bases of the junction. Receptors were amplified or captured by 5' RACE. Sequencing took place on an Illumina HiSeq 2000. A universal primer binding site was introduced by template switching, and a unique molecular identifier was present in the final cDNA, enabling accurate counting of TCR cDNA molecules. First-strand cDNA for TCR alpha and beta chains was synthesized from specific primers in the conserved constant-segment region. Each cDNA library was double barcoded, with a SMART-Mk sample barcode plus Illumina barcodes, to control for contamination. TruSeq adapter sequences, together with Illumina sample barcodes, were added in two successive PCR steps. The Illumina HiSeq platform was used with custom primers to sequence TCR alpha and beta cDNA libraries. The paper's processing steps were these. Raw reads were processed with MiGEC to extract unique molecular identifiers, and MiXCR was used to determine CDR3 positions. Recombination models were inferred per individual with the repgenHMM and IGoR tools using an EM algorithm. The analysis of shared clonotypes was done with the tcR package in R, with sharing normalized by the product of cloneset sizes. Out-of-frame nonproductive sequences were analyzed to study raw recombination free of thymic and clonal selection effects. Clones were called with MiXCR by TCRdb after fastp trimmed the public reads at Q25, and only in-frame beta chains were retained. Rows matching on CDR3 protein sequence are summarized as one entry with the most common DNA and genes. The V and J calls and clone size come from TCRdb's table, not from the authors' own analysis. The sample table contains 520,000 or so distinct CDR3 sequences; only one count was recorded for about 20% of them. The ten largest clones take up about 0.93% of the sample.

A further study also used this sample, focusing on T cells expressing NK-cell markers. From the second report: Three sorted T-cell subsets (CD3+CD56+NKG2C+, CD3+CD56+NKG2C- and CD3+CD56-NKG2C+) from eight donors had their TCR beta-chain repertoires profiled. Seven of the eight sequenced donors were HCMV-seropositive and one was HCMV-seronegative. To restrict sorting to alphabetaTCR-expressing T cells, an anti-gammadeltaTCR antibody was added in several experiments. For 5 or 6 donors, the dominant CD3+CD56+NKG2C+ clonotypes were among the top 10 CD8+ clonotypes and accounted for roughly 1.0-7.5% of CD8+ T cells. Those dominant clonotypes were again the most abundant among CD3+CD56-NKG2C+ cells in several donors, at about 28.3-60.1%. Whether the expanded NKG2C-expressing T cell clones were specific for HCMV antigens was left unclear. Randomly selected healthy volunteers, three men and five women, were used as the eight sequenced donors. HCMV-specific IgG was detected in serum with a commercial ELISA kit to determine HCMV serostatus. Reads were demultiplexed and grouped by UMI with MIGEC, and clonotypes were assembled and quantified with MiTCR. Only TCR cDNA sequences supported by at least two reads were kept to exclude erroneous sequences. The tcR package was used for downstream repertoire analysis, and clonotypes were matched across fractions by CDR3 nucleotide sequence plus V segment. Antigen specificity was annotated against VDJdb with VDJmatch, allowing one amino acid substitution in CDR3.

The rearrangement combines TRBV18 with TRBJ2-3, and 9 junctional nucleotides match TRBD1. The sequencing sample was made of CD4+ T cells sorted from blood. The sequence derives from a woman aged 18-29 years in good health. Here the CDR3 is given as CASSPGQGEGDTQYF. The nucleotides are TGTGCCAGCTCACCGGGACAGGGAGAGGGAGATACGCAGTATTTT.